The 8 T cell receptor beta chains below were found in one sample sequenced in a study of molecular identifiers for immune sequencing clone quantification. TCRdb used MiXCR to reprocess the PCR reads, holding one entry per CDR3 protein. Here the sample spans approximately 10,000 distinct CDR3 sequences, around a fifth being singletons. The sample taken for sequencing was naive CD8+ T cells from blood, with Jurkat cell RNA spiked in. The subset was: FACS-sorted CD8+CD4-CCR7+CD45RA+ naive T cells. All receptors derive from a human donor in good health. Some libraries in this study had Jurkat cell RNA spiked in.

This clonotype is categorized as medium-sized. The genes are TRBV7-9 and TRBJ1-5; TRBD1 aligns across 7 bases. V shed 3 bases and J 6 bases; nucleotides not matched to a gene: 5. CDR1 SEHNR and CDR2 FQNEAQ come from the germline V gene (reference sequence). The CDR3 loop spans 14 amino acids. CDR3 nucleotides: TGTGCCAGCAGCTTGACAGGGATGGGTCAGCCCCAGCATTTT. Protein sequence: CASSLTGMGQPQHF.

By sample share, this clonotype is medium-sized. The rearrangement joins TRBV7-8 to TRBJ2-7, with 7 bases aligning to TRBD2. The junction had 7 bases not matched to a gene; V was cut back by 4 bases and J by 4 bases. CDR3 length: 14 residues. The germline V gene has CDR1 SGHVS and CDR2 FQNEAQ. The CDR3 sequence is CASSYPGAGYEQYF. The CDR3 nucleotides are TGTGCCAGCAGCTACCCGGGAGCGGGGTACGAGCAGTACTTC.

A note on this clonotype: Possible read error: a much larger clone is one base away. CDR3 in DNA: TGTACCAGCAGTTTGTGGACTAGCGGGACCTACGAGCAGTACTTC. Amino acid sequence: CTSSLWTSGTYEQYF. The genes are TRBV28 and TRBJ2-7; TRBD2 matches at 12 bases. CDR1 is MDHEN, CDR2 SYDVKM, per germline. This CDR3 has 15 residues.

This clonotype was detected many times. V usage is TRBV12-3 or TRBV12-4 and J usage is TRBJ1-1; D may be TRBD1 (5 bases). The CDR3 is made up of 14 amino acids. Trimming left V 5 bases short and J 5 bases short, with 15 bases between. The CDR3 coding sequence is TGTGCCAGCAGTGGGAATCTGGGGGGGACTGAAGCTTTCTTT. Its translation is CASSGNLGGTEAFF.

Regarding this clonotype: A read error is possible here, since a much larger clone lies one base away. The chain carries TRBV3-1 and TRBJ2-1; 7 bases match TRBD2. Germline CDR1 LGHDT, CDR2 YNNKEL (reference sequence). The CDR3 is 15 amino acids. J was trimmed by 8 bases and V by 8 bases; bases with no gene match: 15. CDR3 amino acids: CASGPSGTGSDEQFF. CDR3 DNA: TGTGCCAGCGGACCGAGCGGGACTGGCAGCGATGAGCAGTTCTTC.

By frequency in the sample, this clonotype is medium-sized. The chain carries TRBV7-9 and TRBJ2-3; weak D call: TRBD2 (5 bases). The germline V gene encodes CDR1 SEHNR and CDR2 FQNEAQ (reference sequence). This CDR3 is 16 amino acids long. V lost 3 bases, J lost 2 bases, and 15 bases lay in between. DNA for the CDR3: TGTGCCAGCAGCTTTGCGGGCGGCGGTTACACAGATACGCAGTATTTT. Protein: CASSFAGGGYTDTQYF.

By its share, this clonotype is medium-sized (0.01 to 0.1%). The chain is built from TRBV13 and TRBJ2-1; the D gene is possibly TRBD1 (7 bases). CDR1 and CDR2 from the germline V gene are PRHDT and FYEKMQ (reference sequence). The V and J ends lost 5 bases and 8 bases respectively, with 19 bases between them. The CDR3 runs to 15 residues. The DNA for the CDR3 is TGTGCCAGCAGCGGAGGAGGGGGCCCCTTGGATGAGCAGTTCTTC. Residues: CASSGGGGPLDEQFF.

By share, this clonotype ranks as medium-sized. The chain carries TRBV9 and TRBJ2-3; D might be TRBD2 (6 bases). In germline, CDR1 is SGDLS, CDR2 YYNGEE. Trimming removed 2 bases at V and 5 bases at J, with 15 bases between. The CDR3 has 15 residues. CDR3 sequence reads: CASSVEGNMLDTQYF. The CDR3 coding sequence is TGTGCCAGCAGCGTGGAGGGAAACATGCTAGATACGCAGTATTTT.